These 8 T cell receptor beta chains share one sample of origin, sequenced in a study of T-cell memory formation after mild COVID-19. TCRdb ran MiXCR on the 5' RACE reads and lists one entry per CDR3 protein. The data show around 420,000 distinct CDR3 sequences, with about 24% seen just once and 8.8% held by the top ten. The sequencing sample was made of PBMCs or a T cell subset sorted from them (not recorded which). The receptors were gathered from an adult woman who had mild COVID-19 (a few samples of this study predate the infection). Cell type and time point are not known.

This clonotype was observed a handful of times. V and J are TRBV20-1 and TRBJ2-4; perhaps TRBD1 as D (5 bases). The V and J ends lost 3 bases and 7 bases respectively, with 13 bases between them. Germline assignment: CDR1 DFQATT and CDR2 SNEGSKA (reference sequence). This CDR3 is 13 amino acids long. The CDR3 loop is CSARKGSSNIQYF. The DNA of the CDR3 is TGCAGTGCTAGGAAGGGGTCGAGCAACATTCAGTACTTC.

The chain uses TRBV6-6 and TRBJ2-2; D is unresolved. V shed 6 bases and J shed 4 bases, with 12 bases lying between them. The CDR3 is made up of 14 amino acids. Germline V gives CDR1 MNHNY, CDR2 SVGAGI (reference sequence). The CDR3 DNA follows: TGTGCCAGCAGCTCTTACAAGTCCACCGGGGAGCTGTTTTTT. It translates to CASSSYKSTGELFF.

This clonotype occurred a few times. The chain carries TRBV28 and TRBJ2-7; D tentatively reads TRBD1 or TRBD2 (6 bases each). V was shortened by 5 bases and J by 9 bases, with 14 bases between the two germline ends. Germline CDR1 reads MDHEN; CDR2 reads SYDVKM. The CDR3 covers 12 residues. The CDR3, as DNA: TGTGCCAGCAGTGTCGGGGGCTCTGTGCAGTACTTC. Amino acid sequence: CASSVGGSVQYF.

This rearrangement joins TRBV7-8 to TRBJ2-5, with 9 bases fitting TRBD2. J gave up 0 bases and V 3 bases, and 8 bases lay outside the gene matches. This CDR3 has 17 residues. CDR1 is SGHVS and CDR2 is FQNEAQ in the germline V gene. The CDR3 here is CASSFRLADLYQETQYF. The CDR3 DNA reads TGTGCCAGCAGCTTCCGACTAGCGGATTTGTACCAAGAGACCCAGTACTTC.

The chain carries TRBV4-1 and TRBJ2-2, with D possibly matching TRBD2 (6 bases). This CDR3 contains 15 residues. From germline, CDR1 is MGHRA and CDR2 YSYEKL. V was clipped by 3 bases and J by 5 bases, with 13 bases between them. CDR3 sequence: CASSQAPLATGELFF. For the CDR3, the DNA is TGCGCCAGCAGCCAGGCCCCTCTAGCGACCGGGGAGCTGTTTTTT.

The V gene is TRBV5-1, the J gene TRBJ2-7, with D unclear. V gave up 5 bases and J gave up 7 bases, with 16 bases separating them. This CDR3 comprises 13 residues. Germline CDR1 is SGHRS and CDR2 is YFSETQ. Here the CDR3 DNA reads TGCGCCAGCAGGACACCCGATGCGGTAGAGCAGTACTTC. Translating gives CASRTPDAVEQYF. Drawing the rest from reference TRBV5-1 and TRBJ2-7, the complete variable domain is KAGVTQTPRYLIKTRGQQVTLSCSPISGHRSVSWYQQTPGQGLQFLFEYFSETQRNKGNFPGRFSGRQFSNSRSEMNVSTLELGDSALYLCASRTPDAVEQYFGPGTRLTVT.

The genes are TRBV6-6 and TRBJ2-2; 8 bases match TRBD2. Per the germline V gene, CDR1 is MNHNY and CDR2 is SVGAGI (reference sequence). V shed 11 bases and J 0 bases; nucleotides not matched to a gene: 2. CDR3 length: 13 amino acids. The CDR3 bases are TGTGCCGCCGGGGGGGCGAACACCGGGGAGCTGTTTTTT. Translated, it gives CAAGGANTGELFF.

The J gene is TRBJ2-2, the V gene TRBV12-3 or TRBV12-4; D is undetermined. V lost 7 bases and J 6 bases, leaving 12 bases between the germline ends. This CDR3 is built from 13 residues. CDR3 in DNA: TGTGCCAGCACCCGAGCACGACCCGGGGAGCTGTTTTTT. Its translation: CASTRARPGELFF.